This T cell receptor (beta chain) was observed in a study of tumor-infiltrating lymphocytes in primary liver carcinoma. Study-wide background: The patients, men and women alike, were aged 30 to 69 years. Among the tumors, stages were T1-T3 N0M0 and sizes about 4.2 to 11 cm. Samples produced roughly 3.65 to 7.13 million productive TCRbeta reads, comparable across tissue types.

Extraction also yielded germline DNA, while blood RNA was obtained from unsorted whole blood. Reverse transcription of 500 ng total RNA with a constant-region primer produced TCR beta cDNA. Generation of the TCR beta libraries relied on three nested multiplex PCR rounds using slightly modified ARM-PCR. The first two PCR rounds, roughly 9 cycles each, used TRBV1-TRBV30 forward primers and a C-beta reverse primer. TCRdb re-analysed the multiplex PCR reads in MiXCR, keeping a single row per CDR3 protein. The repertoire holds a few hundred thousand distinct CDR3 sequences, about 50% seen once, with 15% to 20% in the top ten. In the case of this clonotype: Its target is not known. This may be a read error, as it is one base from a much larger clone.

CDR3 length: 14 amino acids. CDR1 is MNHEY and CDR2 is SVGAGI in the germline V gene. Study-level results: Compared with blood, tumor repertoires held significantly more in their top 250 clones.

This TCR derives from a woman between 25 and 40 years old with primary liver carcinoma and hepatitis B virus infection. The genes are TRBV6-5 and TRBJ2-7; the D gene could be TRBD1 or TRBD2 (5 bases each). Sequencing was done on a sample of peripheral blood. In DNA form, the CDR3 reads TGTGTCAGCAGTTACTCAGGGAGCTCCTACGAGCAGTACTTC. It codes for CVSSYSGSSYEQYF.